A selection of T cell receptor beta chains follows, all from one sample in a study of blood T cell repertoires in COVID-19. The assay was immunoSEQ multiplex PCR, and TCRdb's table has in-frame clones only and misses some. The sample lists more than 300,000 clones, approximately 91% occurring once. Material: PBMCs or T cells enriched from blood (not recorded which). These TCRs come from a woman aged 25 to 39 who had been exposed to COVID-19. CDR3s leave out the opening cysteine and the closing phenylalanine or tryptophan. Clone size is shown for a subset of rows, as once, few, many or a class of expanded clone.

size,V,J,CDR3
.,TRBV5-4,TRBJ1-2,ASSWADRVNYGYT
.,TRBV5-6,TRBJ1-6,ASNPMGATYNSPLH
.,TRBV7-2,TRBJ1-3,ASSFGAINTIY
.,TRBV4-1,TRBJ2-2,ASSQPRTGAHTGELF
.,TRBV5-6,TRBJ1-4,ASSLAAGDEKLF
.,TRBV5-1,TRBJ1-1,ASSLGQGGEAF
.,TRBV7-9,TRBJ1-1,ASSLGTYRVPEAF
.,TRBV25-1,TRBJ2-7,ASRPTGGTYEQY
.,TRBV11-3,TRBJ2-1,ASSPRVASGRYNEQF
.,TRBV30,TRBJ1-1,AWSVDSNTEAF
.,TRBV24-1,TRBJ2-7,ATSDLRTSGAIYEQY
.,TRBV27,TRBJ2-4,ASGSPQGAKNIQY
once,TRBV19,TRBJ2-7,ASSIGRGAYEQY
.,TRBV18,TRBJ1-4,ASSPKQTNEKLF
.,TRBV10-3,TRBJ1-3,AIGRGLGNTIY
.,TRBV7-8,TRBJ1-1,ASSIQGPNTEAF
.,TRBV6-2/TRBV6-3,TRBJ1-5,ASSSFGQYNQPQH
.,TRBV2,TRBJ1-2,ASSTDSANYGYT
.,TRBV5-1,TRBJ2-1,ASSLVGGYYNEQF
.,TRBV11-2,TRBJ2-2,ASSTLIKYPYGELF
few,TRBV18,TRBJ2-2,ASSPTGIAGELF
.,TRBV5-1,TRBJ2-3,ASSYRDTDTQY
.,TRBV9,TRBJ1-3,ASSSRTGAGNTIY
.,TRBV13,TRBJ2-2,ASSFGSGGGTGELF
.,TRBV24-1,TRBJ1-5,ATRQASNQPQH
once,TRBV18,TRBJ1-5,ASSPNSGADQPQH
once,TRBV19,TRBJ2-2,ASPLGLLAGGANTGELF
.,TRBV12-3/TRBV12-4,TRBJ1-5,ASSFADQPQH
.,TRBV11-2,TRBJ1-3,ASSLSRVGNTIY
.,TRBV3-1/TRBV3-2,TRBJ1-2,ASSYQGGGGYT
.,TRBV5-1,TRBJ1-5,ASSTGQGVQPQH
.,TRBV11-2,TRBJ1-2,ASSSTANYGYT
.,TRBV7-8,TRBJ2-7,ASSLVPGGLSYEQY
.,TRBV19,TRBJ2-1,ASSISSGGVSGNEQF
.,TRBV14,TRBJ1-1,ASSQDGTESLNTEAF
.,TRBV5-1,TRBJ1-1,ASSSHRQYANTEAF
.,TRBV4-1,TRBJ1-6,ASSYKTGGKTYNSPLH
.,TRBV4-3,TRBJ1-6,ASSQDGQPYNSPLH
.,TRBV27,TRBJ1-3,ARDISGNTIY
.,TRBV5-4,TRBJ1-3,ASSLTANSGNTIY
.,TRBV5-1,TRBJ1-2,ASSWDVGDRVSYGYT
.,TRBV6-5,TRBJ1-3,ASQHDFSGNTIY
.,TRBV27,TRBJ2-7,ASSWTAIDHEQY
.,TRBV5-8,TRBJ1-5,ASSSTGNQAQH
.,TRBV19,TRBJ1-2,ASSPGTGKYYGYT
.,TRBV5-1,TRBJ1-6,ASSPRESSSPLH
.,TRBV9,TRBJ1-4,ASSVGQGTNEKLF
once,TRBV9,TRBJ2-5,ASSSSGGVKETQY
once,TRBV3-1/TRBV3-2,TRBJ2-7,AKRGSEQY
.,TRBV7-9,TRBJ2-2,ASSAPPGNTGELF
.,TRBV3-1/TRBV3-2,TRBJ1-4,ASSLGARESLEKLF
.,TRBV11-2,TRBJ1-6,ASSSGGDNSPLH